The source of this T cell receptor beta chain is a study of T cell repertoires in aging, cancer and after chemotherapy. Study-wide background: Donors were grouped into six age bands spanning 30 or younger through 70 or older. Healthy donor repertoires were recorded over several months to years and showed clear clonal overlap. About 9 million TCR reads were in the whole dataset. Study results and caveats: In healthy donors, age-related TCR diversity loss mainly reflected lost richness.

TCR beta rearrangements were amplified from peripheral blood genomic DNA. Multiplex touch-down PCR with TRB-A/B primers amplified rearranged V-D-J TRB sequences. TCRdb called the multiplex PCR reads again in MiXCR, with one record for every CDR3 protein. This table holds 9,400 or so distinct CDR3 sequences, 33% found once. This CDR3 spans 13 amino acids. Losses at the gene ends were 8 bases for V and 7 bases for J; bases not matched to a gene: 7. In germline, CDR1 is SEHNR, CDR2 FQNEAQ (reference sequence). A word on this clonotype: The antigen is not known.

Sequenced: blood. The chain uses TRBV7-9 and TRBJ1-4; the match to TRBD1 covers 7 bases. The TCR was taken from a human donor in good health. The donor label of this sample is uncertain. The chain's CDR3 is CASRGTVAEKLFF. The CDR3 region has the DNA TGTGCCAGCCGCGGGACAGTAGCTGAAAAACTGTTTTTT.